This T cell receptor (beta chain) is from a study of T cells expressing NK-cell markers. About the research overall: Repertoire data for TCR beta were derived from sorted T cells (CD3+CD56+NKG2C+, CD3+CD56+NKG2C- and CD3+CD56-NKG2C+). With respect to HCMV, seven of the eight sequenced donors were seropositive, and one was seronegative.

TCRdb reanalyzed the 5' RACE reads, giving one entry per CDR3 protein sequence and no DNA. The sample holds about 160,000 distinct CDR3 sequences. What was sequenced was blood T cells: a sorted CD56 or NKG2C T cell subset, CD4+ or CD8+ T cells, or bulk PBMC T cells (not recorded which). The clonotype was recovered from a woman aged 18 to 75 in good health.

CDR3 loop: CASSEGLAGGTGELFF. J is TRBJ2-2 and V is TRBV25-1; TCRdb reports TRBD2, a call that lacks DNA to check it against. The CDR3 contains 16 residues. Germline-derived CDR1 and CDR2 are MGHDK and SYGVNS.